This T cell receptor (beta chain) was documented in a study of CXCR3-negative and CXCR3-positive naive CD8 T cells. Naive CD8+ T cells displayed a CD45RO-CCR7+CD27+CD95- phenotype. The CDR3 spans 17 residues. From germline, CDR1 is MNHNS and CDR2 SASEGT. Judged by frequency, this clonotype is medium-sized. cDNA libraries for TRB were generated by 5' RACE incorporating UMI labels. TCRdb re-called the 5' RACE reads; every CDR3 protein appears as one record, without DNA. In all, the sample yields roughly 8,200 distinct CDR3 sequences. This chain links TRBV6-1 with TRBJ2-5; the TRBD1 assignment by TCRdb is unverifiable without DNA. The sequenced material came from naive CXCR3- CD8+ T cells from blood. Subset meaning: CD45RO-CCR7+CD27+CD95- naive CD8+ T cells lacking CXCR3 (TNR3-). This TCR derives from a human donor in good health. Some clones in this sample may be carry-over from other donors' samples. CDR3 in amino acids: CASSEALPRTGWETQYF.